The T cell receptor (beta chain) described here comes from a study of T cell changes during pregnancy in multiple sclerosis. This CDR3 has 15 residues. The V and J ends lost 4 bases and 5 bases, in that order; junction bases with no gene match: 5. The germline V gene has CDR1 SGHRS and CDR2 YFSETQ. Repertoires were generated with immunoSEQ multiplex PCR, while TCRdb's copy carries only in-frame clones and drops some. The sample contains approximately 59,000 clones, under 95% of which appear only once. The sequencing here drew on peripheral blood, taken in the third trimester of pregnancy. The clonotype was recovered from a female donor in good health, enrolled as a control in a pregnancy study. The gene calls are TRBV5-1 and TRBJ2-2; TRBD1 agrees at 10 bases. The CDR3 DNA sequence: TGCGCCAGCAGCGCCTGGACAGGGGGAACCGGGGAGCTGTTTTTT. Translated: CASSAWTGGTGELFF.